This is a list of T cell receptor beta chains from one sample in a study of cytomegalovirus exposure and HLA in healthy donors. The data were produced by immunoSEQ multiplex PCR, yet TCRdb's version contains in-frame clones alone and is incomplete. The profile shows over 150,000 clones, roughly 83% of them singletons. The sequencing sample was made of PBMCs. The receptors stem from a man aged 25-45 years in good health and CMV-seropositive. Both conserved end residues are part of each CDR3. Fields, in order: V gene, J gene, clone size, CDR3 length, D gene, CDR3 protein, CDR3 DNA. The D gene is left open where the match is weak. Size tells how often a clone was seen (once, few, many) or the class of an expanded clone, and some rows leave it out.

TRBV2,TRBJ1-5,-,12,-,CASSQFEGPQHF,TGTGCCAGCAGCCAGTTTGAGGGGCCCCAGCATTTT
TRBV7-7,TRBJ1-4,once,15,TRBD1,CASSLPGQGSEKLFF,TGTGCTAGCAGCTTACCGGGACAGGGAAGTGAAAAACTGTTTTTT
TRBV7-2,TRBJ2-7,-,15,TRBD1,CASSTLPGQGYEQYF,TGTGCCAGCAGCACGCTACCGGGACAGGGGTACGAGCAGTACTTC
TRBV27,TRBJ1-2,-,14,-,CASRFDSSSYGYTF,TGTGCCAGCAGATTTGACAGCTCCTCCTATGGCTACACCTTC
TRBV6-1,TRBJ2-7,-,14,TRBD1,CASLNGQGRYEQYF,TGTGCCAGCCTAAACGGACAGGGCCGCTACGAGCAGTACTTC
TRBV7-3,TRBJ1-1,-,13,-,CASSLTGNTEAFF,TGTGCCAGCAGCTTGACAGGTAACACTGAAGCTTTCTTT
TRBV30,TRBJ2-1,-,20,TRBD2,CAWSVSPVGGLAGGGNEQFF,TGTGCCTGGAGTGTAAGTCCGGTTGGGGGTCTAGCGGGAGGTGGAAATGAGCAGTTCTTC
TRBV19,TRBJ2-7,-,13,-,CASSFRDSYEQYF,TGTGCCAGTAGTTTCAGGGATTCCTACGAGCAGTACTTC
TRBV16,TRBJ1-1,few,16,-,CASSQFQGGVNTEAFF,TGTGCCAGCAGCCAATTTCAAGGAGGGGTGAACACTGAAGCTTTCTTT
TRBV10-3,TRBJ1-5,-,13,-,CAISDGVLEAQHF,TGTGCCATCAGCGACGGGGTTTTGGAGGCCCAGCATTTT
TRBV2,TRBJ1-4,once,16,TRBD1,CASHRDRVGLSEKLFF,TGTGCCAGTCACCGGGACAGGGTGGGTTTGAGTGAAAAACTGTTTTTT
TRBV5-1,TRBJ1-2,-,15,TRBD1,CASSPETGANYGYTF,TGCGCCAGCAGCCCCGAGACAGGGGCTAACTATGGCTACACCTTC
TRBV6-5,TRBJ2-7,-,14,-,CASSYTPSSYEQYF,TGTGCCAGCAGTTACACTCCGAGCTCCTACGAGCAGTACTTC
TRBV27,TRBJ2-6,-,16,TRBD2,CASSPAGGPGANVLTF,TGTGCCAGCAGTCCAGCGGGAGGGCCTGGGGCCAACGTCCTGACTTTC
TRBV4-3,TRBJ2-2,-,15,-,CASSQILTNTGELFF,TGCGCCAGCAGCCAAATCCTAACGAACACCGGGGAGCTGTTTTTT
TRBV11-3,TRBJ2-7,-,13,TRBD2,CASSGGSPNEQYF,TGTGCCAGCAGCGGCGGGAGTCCCAACGAGCAGTACTTC
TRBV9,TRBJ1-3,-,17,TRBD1,CASSVAPTGGDGNTIYF,TGTGCCAGCAGCGTAGCTCCGACAGGGGGCGATGGAAACACCATATATTTT
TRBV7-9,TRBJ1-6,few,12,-,CSSSLRDSPLHF,TGTTCCAGCAGCTTACGTGATTCACCCCTCCACTTT
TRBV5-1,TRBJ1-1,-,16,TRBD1,CASSLGPGGLNTEAFF,TGCGCCAGCAGCTTGGGGCCAGGGGGACTGAACACTGAAGCTTTCTTT
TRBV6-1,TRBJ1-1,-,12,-,CASSRDIPEAFF,TGTGCCAGCAGTAGGGACATTCCTGAAGCTTTCTTT
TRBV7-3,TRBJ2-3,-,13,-,CASSFARADTQYF,TGTGCCAGCAGCTTCGCCAGGGCAGATACGCAGTATTTT
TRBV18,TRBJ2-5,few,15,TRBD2,CASSPPLAEQETQYF,TGTGCCAGCTCACCACCACTAGCGGAACAAGAGACCCAGTACTTC
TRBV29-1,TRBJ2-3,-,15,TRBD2,CSVDKAGGSTDTQYF,TGCAGCGTTGATAAAGCGGGAGGTTCCACAGATACGCAGTATTTT
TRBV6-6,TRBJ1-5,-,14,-,CASSYIGGDQPQHF,TGTGCCAGCAGTTACATAGGGGGTGATCAGCCCCAGCATTTT
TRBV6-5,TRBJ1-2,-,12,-,CASSYNGHGYTF,TGTGCCAGCAGTTACAATGGGCATGGCTACACCTTC
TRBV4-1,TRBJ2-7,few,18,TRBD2,CASSPRVIGGRPAYEQYF,TGCGCCAGCAGCCCCCGGGTGATCGGCGGGAGGCCCGCCTACGAGCAGTACTTC
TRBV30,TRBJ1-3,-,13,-,CAFRQSSGNTIYF,TGTGCCTTCAGACAGAGCTCTGGAAACACCATATATTTT
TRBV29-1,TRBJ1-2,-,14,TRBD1,CSVEPWTGVRGYTF,TGCAGCGTTGAACCTTGGACAGGGGTTCGTGGCTACACCTTC
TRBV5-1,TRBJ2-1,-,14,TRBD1,CASSPGQGSNEQFF,TGCGCCAGCAGCCCGGGACAGGGGAGCAATGAGCAGTTCTTC
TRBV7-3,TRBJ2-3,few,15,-,CASSLSPTRPDTQYF,TGTGCCAGCAGCTTAAGCCCAACTCGCCCGGATACGCAGTATTTT
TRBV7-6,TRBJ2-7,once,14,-,CASSLDPDSYEQYF,TGTGCCAGCAGCTTAGATCCAGATTCCTACGAGCAGTACTTC
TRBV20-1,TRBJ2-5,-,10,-,CSADRGTQYF,TGCAGTGCTGATAGGGGGACCCAGTACTTC
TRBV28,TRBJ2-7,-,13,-,CASATESPYEQYF,TGTGCCAGCGCCACGGAGAGCCCCTACGAGCAGTACTTC
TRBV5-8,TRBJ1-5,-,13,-,CASTWGGAQPQHF,TGTGCCAGCACCTGGGGGGGGGCCCAGCCCCAGCATTTT
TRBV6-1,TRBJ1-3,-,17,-,CASSEGDSLGLGNTIYF,TGTGCCAGCAGTGAAGGTGACAGCTTGGGGCTTGGAAACACCATATATTTT
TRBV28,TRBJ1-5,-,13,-,CASGLISNQPQHF,TGTGCCAGCGGGCTTATTAGCAATCAGCCCCAGCATTTT
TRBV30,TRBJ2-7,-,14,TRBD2,CAWTLGGSYHEQYF,TGTGCCTGGACGTTAGGCGGGAGCTACCACGAGCAGTACTTC
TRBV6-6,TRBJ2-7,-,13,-,CASRGTGFPEQYF,TGTGCCAGCAGGGGCACCGGATTTCCCGAGCAGTACTTC
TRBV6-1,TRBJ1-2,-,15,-,CASSSETRINYGYTF,TGTGCCAGCAGTTCCGAGACAAGAATTAACTATGGCTACACCTTC
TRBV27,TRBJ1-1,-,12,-,CASREEGTEAFF,TGTGCCAGCAGGGAGGAGGGCACTGAAGCTTTCTTT
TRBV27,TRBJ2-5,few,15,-,CASSSLTTGEETQYF,TGTGCCAGCAGTTCCCTGACGACCGGAGAAGAGACCCAGTACTTC
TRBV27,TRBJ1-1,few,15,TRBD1,CASSLSSGGWTEAFF,TGTGCCAGCAGTTTATCTTCAGGGGGATGGACTGAAGCTTTCTTT
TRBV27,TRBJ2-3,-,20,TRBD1,CASSLWVWDRGLGSTDTQYF,TGTGCCAGCAGTTTATGGGTTTGGGACAGGGGGCTTGGTAGCACAGATACGCAGTATTTT
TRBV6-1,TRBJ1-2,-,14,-,CASSEAGDIYGYTF,TGTGCCAGCAGTGAAGCGGGGGACATCTATGGCTACACCTTC
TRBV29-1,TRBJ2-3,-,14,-,CSANGAGRTDTQYF,TGCAGCGCCAACGGGGCGGGGCGGACAGATACGCAGTATTTT
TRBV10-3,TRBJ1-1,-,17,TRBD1,CAISELGVGTANTEAFF,TGTGCCATCAGTGAGCTAGGAGTGGGGACAGCGAACACTGAAGCTTTCTTT
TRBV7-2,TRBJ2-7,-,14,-,CASSSYRESNEQYF,TGTGCCAGCAGCTCGTACAGGGAAAGTAACGAGCAGTACTTC
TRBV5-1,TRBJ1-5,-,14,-,CASSLELRGQPQHF,TGCGCCAGCAGCTTGGAGCTTAGGGGTCAGCCCCAGCATTTT
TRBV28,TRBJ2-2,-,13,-,CASSPKNTGELFF,TGTGCCAGCAGTCCCAAGAACACCGGGGAGCTGTTTTTT
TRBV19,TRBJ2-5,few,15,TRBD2,CASSHLAGAAETQYF,TGTGCCAGTAGTCATCTAGCGGGAGCTGCGGAGACCCAGTACTTC
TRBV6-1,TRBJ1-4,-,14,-,CASSVSRTNEKLFF,TGTGCCAGCAGTGTATCCAGGACTAATGAAAAACTGTTTTTT
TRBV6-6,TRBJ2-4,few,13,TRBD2,CASSYRTSENQYF,TGTGCCAGCAGTTACCGGACTAGTGAGAATCAGTACTTC
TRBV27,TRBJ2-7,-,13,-,CASSYRGGYEQYF,TGTGCCAGCAGTTACAGGGGAGGCTACGAGCAGTACTTC
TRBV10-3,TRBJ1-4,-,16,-,CAISEVRQATAEKLFF,TGTGCCATCAGTGAGGTCAGACAGGCGACCGCTGAAAAACTGTTTTTT
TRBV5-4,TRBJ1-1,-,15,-,CASSLAGGKGTEAFF,TGTGCCAGCAGCTTGGCCGGGGGTAAAGGCACTGAAGCTTTCTTT
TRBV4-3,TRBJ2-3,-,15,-,CASSQRHRITDTQYF,TGCGCCAGCAGCCAAAGACATCGTATCACAGATACGCAGTATTTT
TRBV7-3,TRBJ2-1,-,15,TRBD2,CASSLGLADYNEQFF,TGTGCCAGCAGCTTAGGGCTAGCGGACTACAATGAGCAGTTCTTC
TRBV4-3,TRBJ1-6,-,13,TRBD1,CASNRDRNSPLHF,TGCGCCAGTAACCGGGACAGAAATTCACCCCTCCACTTT
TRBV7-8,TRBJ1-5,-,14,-,CASSLAPRGQPQHF,TGTGCCAGCAGCTTAGCCCCCCGGGGTCAGCCCCAGCATTTT
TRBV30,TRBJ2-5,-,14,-,CAWSVRQIQETQYF,TGTGCCTGGAGTGTACGCCAGATCCAAGAGACCCAGTACTTC